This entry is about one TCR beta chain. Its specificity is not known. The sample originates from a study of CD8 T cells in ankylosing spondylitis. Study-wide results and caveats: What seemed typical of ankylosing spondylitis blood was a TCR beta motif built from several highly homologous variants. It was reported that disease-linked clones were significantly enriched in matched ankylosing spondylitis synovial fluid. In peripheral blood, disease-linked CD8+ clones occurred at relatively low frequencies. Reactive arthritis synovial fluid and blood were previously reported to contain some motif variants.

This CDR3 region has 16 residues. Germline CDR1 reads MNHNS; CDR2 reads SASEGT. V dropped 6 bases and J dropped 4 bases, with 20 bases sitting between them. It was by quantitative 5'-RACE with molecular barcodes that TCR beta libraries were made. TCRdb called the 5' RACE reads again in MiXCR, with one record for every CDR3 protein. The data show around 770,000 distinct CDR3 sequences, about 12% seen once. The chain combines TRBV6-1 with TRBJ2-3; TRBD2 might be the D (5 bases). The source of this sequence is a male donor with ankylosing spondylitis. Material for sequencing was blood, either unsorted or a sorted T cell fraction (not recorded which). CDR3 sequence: CASRTNRERRPDTQYF. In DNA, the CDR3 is TGTGCCAGCAGAACCAACCGGGAACGTCGTCCAGATACGCAGTATTTT.